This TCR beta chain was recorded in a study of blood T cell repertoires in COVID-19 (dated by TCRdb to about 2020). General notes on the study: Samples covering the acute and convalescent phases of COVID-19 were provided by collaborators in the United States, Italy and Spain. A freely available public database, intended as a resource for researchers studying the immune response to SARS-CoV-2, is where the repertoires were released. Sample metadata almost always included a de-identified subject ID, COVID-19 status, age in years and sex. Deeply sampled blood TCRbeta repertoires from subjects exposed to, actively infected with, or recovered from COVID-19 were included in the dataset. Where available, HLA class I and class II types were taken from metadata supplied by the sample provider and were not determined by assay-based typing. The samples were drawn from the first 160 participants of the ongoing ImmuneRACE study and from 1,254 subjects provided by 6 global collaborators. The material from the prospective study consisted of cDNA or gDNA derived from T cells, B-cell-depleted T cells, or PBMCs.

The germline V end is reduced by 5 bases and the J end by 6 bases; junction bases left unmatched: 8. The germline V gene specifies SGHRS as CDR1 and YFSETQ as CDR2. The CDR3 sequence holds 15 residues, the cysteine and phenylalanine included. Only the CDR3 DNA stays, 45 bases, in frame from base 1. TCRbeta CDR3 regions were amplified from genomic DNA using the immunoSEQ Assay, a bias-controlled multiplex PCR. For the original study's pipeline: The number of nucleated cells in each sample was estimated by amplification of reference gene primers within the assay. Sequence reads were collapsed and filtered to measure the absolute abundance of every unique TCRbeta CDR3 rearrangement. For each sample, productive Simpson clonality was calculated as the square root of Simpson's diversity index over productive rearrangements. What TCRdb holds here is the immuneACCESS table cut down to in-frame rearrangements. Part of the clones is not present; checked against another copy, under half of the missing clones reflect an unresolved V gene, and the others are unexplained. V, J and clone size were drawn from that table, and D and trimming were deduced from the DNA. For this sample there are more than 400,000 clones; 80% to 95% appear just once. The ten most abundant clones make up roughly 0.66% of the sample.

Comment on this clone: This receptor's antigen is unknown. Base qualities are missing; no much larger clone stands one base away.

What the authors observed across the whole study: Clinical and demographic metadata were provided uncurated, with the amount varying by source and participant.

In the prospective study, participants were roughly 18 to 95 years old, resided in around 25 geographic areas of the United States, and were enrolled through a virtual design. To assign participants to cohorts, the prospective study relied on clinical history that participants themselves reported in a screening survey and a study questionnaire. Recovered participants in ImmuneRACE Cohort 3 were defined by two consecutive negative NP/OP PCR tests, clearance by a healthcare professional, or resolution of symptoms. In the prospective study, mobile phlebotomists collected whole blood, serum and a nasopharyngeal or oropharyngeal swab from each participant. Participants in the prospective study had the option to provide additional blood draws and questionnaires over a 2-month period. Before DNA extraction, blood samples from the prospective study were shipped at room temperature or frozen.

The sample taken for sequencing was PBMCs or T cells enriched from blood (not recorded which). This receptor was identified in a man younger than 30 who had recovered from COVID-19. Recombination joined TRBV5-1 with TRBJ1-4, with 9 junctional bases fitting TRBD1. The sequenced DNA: TGCGCCAGCAGGTCCGGGACAGGGAAGTATGAAAAACTGTTTTTT. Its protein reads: CASRSGTGKYEKLFF.